A selection of T cell receptor beta chains follows, all from one sample in a study of a mutant IDH1 vaccine in newly diagnosed glioma. These TCRs' antigens remain unknown. Assay used: immunoSEQ multiplex PCR; TCRdb lists only in-frame clones, some missing. The sample includes roughly 56,000 clones, less than 80% of them seen just once. Source: PBMCs, taken from a glioma patient whose treatment included an IDH1 peptide vaccine. The receptors here all came from a middle-aged man with glioma. Each CDR3 is given with its conserved first and last residue. D genes are given only for firm matches. Only part of the rows carry a size: once, few, many, or a class if the clone is expanded.

CDR3	DNA	D	V	J	size
CASSQKEWTAATYEQYF	TGTGCCAGCAGCCAAAAAGAGTGGACTGCTGCAACCTACGAGCAGTACTTC	.	TRBV7-6	TRBJ2-7	once
CASSAERTSSGANVLTF	TGTGCCAGCAGCGCAGAACGGACTTCCTCTGGGGCCAACGTCCTGACTTTC	.	TRBV2	TRBJ2-6	.
CASSQGPIQGGANYGYTF	TGTGCCAGCAGCCAAGGGCCAATACAAGGGGGCGCCAACTATGGCTACACCTTC	TRBD1	TRBV4-2	TRBJ1-2	.
CASLSNAMLSYTF	TGTGCCAGCTTAAGTAACGCCATGTTGAGCTACACCTTC	.	TRBV6-5	TRBJ1-2	.
CASSWTGDRDSGYTF	TGCGCCAGCAGCTGGACAGGCGACCGTGATAGTGGCTACACCTTC	TRBD1	TRBV5-1	TRBJ1-2	.
CASWDRSGSYNEQFF	TGTGCCAGCTGGGACAGGTCTGGCTCCTACAATGAGCAGTTCTTC	TRBD1	TRBV6-6	TRBJ2-1	.
CAWSSWGPDTQYF	TGTGCCTGGAGTTCCTGGGGGCCAGATACGCAGTATTTT	.	TRBV30	TRBJ2-3	few
CASSNLGGGAYEQYF	TGTGCCAGCAGTAACCTCGGGGGGGGAGCCTACGAGCAGTACTTC	TRBD2	TRBV6-6	TRBJ2-7	.
CASSPSWGNNEQFF	TGTGCCAGCAGTCCTAGCTGGGGGAACAATGAGCAGTTCTTC	.	TRBV6-5	TRBJ2-1	.
CASSFGVPNTEAFF	TGTGCCAGCAGCTTCGGGGTCCCGAACACTGAAGCTTTCTTT	.	TRBV7-9	TRBJ1-1	.
CASLGGENTEAFF	TGTGCCAGCCTGGGCGGGGAGAACACTGAAGCTTTCTTT	.	TRBV27	TRBJ1-1	.
CSAQGEKLFF	TGCAGTGCACAGGGCGAAAAACTGTTTTTT	.	TRBV20-1	TRBJ1-4	.
CASSSGQVNTEAFF	TGCGCCAGCAGCTCGGGACAGGTGAACACTGAAGCTTTCTTT	TRBD1	TRBV5-1	TRBJ1-1	.
CASSERRGLGEQYF	TGTGCCAGCAGTGAACGCAGGGGGCTGGGCGAGCAGTACTTC	TRBD1	TRBV6-1	TRBJ2-7	.
CASSLQGADLEQYF	TGTGCCAGCTCACTCCAAGGGGCGGACCTTGAGCAGTACTTC	.	TRBV18	TRBJ2-7	.
CASSPGGESPLHF	TGTGCCAGCAGTCCAGGAGGAGAATCACCCCTCCACTTT	.	TRBV6-1	TRBJ1-6	.
CAISSSVRYNEQFF	TGTGCCATCAGCAGTTCGGTGAGGTACAATGAGCAGTTCTTC	.	TRBV10-3	TRBJ2-1	.
CASSVFGGTGELFF	TGTGCCAGCTCGGTCTTCGGGGGCACCGGGGAGCTGTTTTTT	.	TRBV6-1	TRBJ2-2	.
CASSIWRGSSYNEQFF	TGTGCCAGTAGTATTTGGCGGGGGAGTTCCTACAATGAGCAGTTCTTC	TRBD2	TRBV19	TRBJ2-1	.
CAISEHNSPLHF	TGTGCCATCAGTGAGCACAATTCACCCCTCCACTTT	.	TRBV10-3	TRBJ1-6	.